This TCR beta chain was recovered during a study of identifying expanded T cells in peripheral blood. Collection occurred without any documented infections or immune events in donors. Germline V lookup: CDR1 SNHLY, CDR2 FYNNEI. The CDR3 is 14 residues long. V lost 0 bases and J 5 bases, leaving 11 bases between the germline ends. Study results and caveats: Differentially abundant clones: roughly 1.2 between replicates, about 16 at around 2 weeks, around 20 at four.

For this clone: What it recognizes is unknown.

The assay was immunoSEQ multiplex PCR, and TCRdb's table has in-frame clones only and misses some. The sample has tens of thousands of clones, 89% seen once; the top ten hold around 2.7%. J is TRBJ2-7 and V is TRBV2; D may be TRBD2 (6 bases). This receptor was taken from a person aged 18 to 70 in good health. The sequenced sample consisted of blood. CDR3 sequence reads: CASSEAAGRNEQYF. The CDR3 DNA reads TGTGCCAGCAGTGAAGCTGCGGGACGCAACGAGCAGTACTTC. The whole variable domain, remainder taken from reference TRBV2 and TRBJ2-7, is EPEVTQTPSHQVTQMGQEVILRCVPISNHLYFYWYRQILGQKVEFLVSFYNNEISEKSEIFDDQFSVERPDGSNFTLKIRSTKLEDSAMYFCASSEAAGRNEQYFGPGTRLTVT.